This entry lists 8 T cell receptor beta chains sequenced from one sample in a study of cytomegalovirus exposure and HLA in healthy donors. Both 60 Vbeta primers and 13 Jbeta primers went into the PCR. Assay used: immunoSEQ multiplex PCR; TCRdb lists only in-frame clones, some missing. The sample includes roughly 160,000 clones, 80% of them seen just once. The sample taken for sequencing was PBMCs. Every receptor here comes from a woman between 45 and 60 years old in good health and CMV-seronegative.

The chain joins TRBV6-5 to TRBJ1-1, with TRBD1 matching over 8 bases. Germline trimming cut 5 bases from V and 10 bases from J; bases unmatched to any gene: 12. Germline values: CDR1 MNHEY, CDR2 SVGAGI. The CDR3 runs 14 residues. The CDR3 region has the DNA TGTGCCAGCAGTAGAGGACAGGGACGAAATGGAGCTTTCTTT. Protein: CASSRGQGRNGAFF.

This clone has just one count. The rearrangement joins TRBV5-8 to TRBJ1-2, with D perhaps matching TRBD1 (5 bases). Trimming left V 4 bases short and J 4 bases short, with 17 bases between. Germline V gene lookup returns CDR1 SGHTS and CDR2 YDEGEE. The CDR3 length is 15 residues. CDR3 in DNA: TGTGCCAGCAGCGCGGCGCAGGGAAGGGTCTATGGCTACACCTTC. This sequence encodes CASSAAQGRVYGYTF.

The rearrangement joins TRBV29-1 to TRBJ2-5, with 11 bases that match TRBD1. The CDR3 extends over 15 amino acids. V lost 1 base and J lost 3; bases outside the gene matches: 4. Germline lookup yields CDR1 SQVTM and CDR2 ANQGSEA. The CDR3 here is CSVEGGQGVKETQYF. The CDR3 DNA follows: TGCAGCGTTGAAGGGGGACAGGGGGTGAAAGAGACCCAGTACTTC.

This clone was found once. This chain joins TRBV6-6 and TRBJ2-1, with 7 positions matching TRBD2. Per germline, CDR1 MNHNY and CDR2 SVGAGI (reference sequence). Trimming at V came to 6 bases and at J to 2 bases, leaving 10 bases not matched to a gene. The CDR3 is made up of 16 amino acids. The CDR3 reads CASSRNAAGAYNEQFF. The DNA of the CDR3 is TGTGCCAGCAGCCGTAATGCGGCGGGAGCCTACAATGAGCAGTTCTTC.

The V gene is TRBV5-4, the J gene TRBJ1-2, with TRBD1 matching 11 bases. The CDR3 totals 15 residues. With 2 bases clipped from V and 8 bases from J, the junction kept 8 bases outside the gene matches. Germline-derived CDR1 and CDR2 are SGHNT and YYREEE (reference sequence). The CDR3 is CASSFGQGARLGYTF. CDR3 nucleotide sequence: TGTGCCAGCAGCTTTGGACAGGGGGCGAGGCTCGGCTACACCTTC.

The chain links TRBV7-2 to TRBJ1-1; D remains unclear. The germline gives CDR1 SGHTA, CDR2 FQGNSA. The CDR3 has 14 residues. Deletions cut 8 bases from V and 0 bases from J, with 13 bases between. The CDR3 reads CASSRRSMNTEAFF. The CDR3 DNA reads TGTGCCAGCTCGCGCAGGTCCATGAACACTGAAGCTTTCTTT.

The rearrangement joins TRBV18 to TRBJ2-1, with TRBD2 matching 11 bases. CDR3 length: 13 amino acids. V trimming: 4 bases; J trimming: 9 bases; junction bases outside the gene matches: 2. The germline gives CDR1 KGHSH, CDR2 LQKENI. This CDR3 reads CASSLLAGAEQFF. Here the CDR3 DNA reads TGTGCCAGCTCACTACTAGCGGGAGCTGAGCAGTTCTTC. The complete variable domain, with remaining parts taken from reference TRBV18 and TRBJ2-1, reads NAGVMQNPRHLVRRRGQEARLRCSPMKGHSHVYWYRQLPEEGLKFMVYLQKENIIDESGMPKERFSAEFPKEGPSILRIQQVVRGDSAAYFCASSLLAGAEQFFGPGTRLTVL.

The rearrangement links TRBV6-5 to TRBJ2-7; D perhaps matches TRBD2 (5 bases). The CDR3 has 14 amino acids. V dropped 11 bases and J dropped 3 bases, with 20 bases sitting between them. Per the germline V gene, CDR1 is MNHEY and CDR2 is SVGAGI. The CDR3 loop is CASSAAGVGYEQYF. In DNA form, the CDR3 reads TGTGCCTCCTCGGCTGCCGGGGTTGGCTACGAGCAGTACTTC.